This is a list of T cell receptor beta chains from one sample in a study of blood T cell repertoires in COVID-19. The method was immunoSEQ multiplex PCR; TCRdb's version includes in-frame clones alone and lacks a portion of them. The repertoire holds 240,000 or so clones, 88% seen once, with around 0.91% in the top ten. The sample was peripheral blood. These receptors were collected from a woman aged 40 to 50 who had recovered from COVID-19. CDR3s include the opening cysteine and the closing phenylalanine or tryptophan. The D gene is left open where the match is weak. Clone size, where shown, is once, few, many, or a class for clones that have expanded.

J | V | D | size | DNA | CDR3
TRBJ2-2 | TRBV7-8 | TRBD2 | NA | TGTGCCAGCAGCCACGCGGGGGGCCGCACCGGGGAGCTGTTTTTT | CASSHAGGRTGELFF
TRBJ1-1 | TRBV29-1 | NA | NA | TGCAGCGTTGAGCCCGGGCGGGGGACTGAAGCTTTCTTT | CSVEPGRGTEAFF
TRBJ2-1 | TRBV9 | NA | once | TGTGCCAGCAGCGTAGGCGGGATCGGGGGTGAGCAGTTCTTC | CASSVGGIGGEQFF
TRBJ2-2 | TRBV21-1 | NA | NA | TGTGCCAGCAGCAAAGGGGGTCGTGTAGCGGCAAACACCGGGGAGCTGTTTTTT | CASSKGGRVAANTGELFF
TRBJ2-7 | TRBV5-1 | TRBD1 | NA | TGCGCCAGCAGCCGCCCGGGACAGACGATCAACGAGCAGTACTTC | CASSRPGQTINEQYF
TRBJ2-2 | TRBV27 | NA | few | TGTGCCAGCAGTACCCCCCGGGAGTTAGACACCGGGGAGCTGTTTTTT | CASSTPRELDTGELFF
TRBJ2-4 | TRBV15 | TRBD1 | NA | TGTGCCACCAGCAGACCCGGGACAGGGGCGGCCAAAAACATTCAGTACTTC | CATSRPGTGAAKNIQYF
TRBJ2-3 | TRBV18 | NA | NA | TGTGCCAGCTCACCAAGGGGGACCCCGGCAGATACGCAGTATTTT | CASSPRGTPADTQYF
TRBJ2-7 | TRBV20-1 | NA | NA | TGCAGTGCTAGTAGGGCTAGCAGACCCTACGAGCAGTACTTC | CSASRASRPYEQYF
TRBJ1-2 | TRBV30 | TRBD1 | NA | TGTGCCTGGACTCCCGGGACAGGGGTTCACTATGGCTACACCTTC | CAWTPGTGVHYGYTF
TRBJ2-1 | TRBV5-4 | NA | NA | TGTGCCAGCAGCTTGGCCGGGGGTCGGGGCAACAATGAGCAGTTCTTC | CASSLAGGRGNNEQFF
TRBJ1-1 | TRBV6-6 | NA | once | TGTGCCAGCATCCGGACCCTGACAGCCAACACTGAAGCTTTCTTT | CASIRTLTANTEAFF
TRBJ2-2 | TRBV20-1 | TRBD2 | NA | TGCAGTGCTAGTGACCCGACTAGCCCCACCGGGGAGCTGTTTTTT | CSASDPTSPTGELFF
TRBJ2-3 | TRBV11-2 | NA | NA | TGTGCCAGCAGCTTAGATCGAGCGGTCAGCACAGATACGCAGTATTTT | CASSLDRAVSTDTQYF
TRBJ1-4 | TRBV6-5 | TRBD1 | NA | TGTGCCAGCAGTTACGGACAGGCTGAAAAACTGTTTTTT | CASSYGQAEKLFF
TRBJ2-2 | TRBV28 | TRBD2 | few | TGTGCCAGCATTCGTGGGGGGGGCACCGGGGAGCTGTTTTTT | CASIRGGGTGELFF
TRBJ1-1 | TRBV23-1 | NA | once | TGCGCCAGCAGTCCCCCGGGGAGAGGCCCTGAAGCTTTCTTT | CASSPPGRGPEAFF
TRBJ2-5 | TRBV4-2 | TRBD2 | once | TGTGCCAGCAGCCCTGTAGCGGGAGGCCGGGGGACCCAGTACTTC | CASSPVAGGRGTQYF
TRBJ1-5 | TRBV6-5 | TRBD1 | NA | TGTGCCAGCAGTTCAGGGACAGGGCCTCAGCCCCAGCATTTT | CASSSGTGPQPQHF
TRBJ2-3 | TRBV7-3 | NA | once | TGTGCCAGCAGCTCCGTCCCAGGTCCCAGCACAGATACGCAGTATTTT | CASSSVPGPSTDTQYF
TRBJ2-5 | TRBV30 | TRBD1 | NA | TGTGCCTGGAGGGGGTGGGACAGGGAAAAAGAGACCCAGTACTTC | CAWRGWDREKETQYF
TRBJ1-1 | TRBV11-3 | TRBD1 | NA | TGTGCCAGCAGCTCGCGACAGGGGATGGGCACTGAAGCTTTCTTT | CASSSRQGMGTEAFF